Described below is a single T cell receptor (beta chain) sequence and its context. Its antigen is not known. The data originate from a study of graft-versus-host responses after intestinal transplantation. Study-wide background: Grafts were multivisceral, liver-intestinal, or isolated intestinal. Every one of the recipients received anti-thymocyte globulin induction and afterwards took tacrolimus and steroids for roughly three years.

General observations from the study: Allografts of one patient group, those with graft-donor T cell macrochimerism, had high graft-versus-host to host-versus-graft clonal ratios. GvH clone levels peaked in circulation, and this peak was associated with early post-transplant HvG declines.

Germline CDR1 MNHEY, CDR2 SVGAGI. The CDR3 is 14 residues long. The ends were cut back, 6 bases at V and 1 base at J, with 13 bases in the middle. Using immunoSEQ multiplex PCR, the repertoire was profiled, and TCRdb retains in-frame clones only, with some absent. The sample lists about 47,000 clones; 90% to 95% were seen once. The rearrangement links TRBV6-5 to TRBJ2-7; D not resolved. Sequencing used PBMCs, obtained roughly 760 days after a first intestinal transplant, on the day of a second. The source is a human patient who received an intestinal transplant, so some T cells may come from the graft donor. CDR3 DNA: TGTGCCAGCAGCCTCAGGACCAGGTCCTACGAGCAGTACTTC. As protein: CASSLRTRSYEQYF.